This T cell receptor (beta chain) was retrieved from a study of blood T cell repertoires in COVID-19. This clone was detected once. Method: immunoSEQ multiplex PCR; TCRdb's copy keeps in-frame clones and lacks some. The repertoire has under 200,000 clones, roughly 91% of them found once; the top ten carry 6%. Germline CDR1 reads GTSNPN; CDR2 reads SVGIG (reference sequence). This CDR3 region has 15 residues. V shed 2 bases and J 5 bases; nucleotides not matched to a gene: 5. What was sequenced was peripheral blood. V is TRBV30 and J is TRBJ1-4, with 10 positions matching TRBD1. The clonotype comes from a middle-aged man with active or convalescent COVID-19. CDR3 nucleotides: TGTGCCTGGAGTCAACGGACAGGGGGGAATGAAAAACTGTTTTTT. Translation: CAWSQRTGGNEKLFF.